Presented here are 22 T cell receptor beta chains from one specimen sequenced in a study of T cells in Graves' hyperthyroidism and ophthalmopathy. Amplification of TCR beta CDR3 regions used RNA as the template. HTBI primers were employed in a first-round RT-PCR of the TCR CDR3. TCRdb redid the calling of the multiplex PCR reads with MiXCR, one entry per CDR3 protein. The repertoire has approximately 330,000 distinct CDR3 sequences, 21% of them found once; the top ten carry around half. Sequencing was carried out using blood. Every receptor here comes from a woman aged 45-60 years with Graves' hyperthyroidism.

This clonotype was seen only a few times. The V gene is TRBV9, the J gene TRBJ1-6; 8 bases map to TRBD1. There are 15 residues in the CDR3. V was clipped by 4 bases and J by 5 bases; unmatched bases: 5. Germline CDR1 reads SGDLS; CDR2 reads YYNGEE. The CDR3: CASSPQGANNSPLHF. The CDR3 nucleotides are TGTGCCAGCAGCCCCCAGGGGGCAAATAATTCACCCCTCCACTTT.

CDR3 sequence: CAISTDSNYGYTF. CDR3 DNA: TGTGCCATCAGCACAGACAGTAACTATGGCTACACCTTC. The chain joins TRBV10-3 to TRBJ1-2; possible D gene TRBD1, 5 bases. V dropped 6 bases and J dropped 1 base, with 9 bases sitting between them. The length of the CDR3 is 13 residues. The germline V gene has CDR1 ENHRY and CDR2 SYGVKD.

This clonotype was seen many times. The rearrangement uses TRBV30 and TRBJ2-3; D is possibly TRBD1 (5 bases). Germline V gene lookup returns CDR1 GTSNPN and CDR2 SVGIG (reference sequence). CDR3 length: 15 amino acids. V dropped 0 bases and J dropped 0 bases, with 10 bases sitting between them. The CDR3 nucleotides read TGTGCCTGGAGTGTCTGGGGCGGTAGCACAGATACGCAGTATTTT. Protein: CAWSVWGGSTDTQYF.

This clonotype was detected many times. This sequence joins TRBV11-2 and TRBJ1-1, with 9 bases aligning to TRBD1. With 2 bases clipped from V and 1 base from J, the junction kept 2 bases outside the gene matches. Per the germline V gene, CDR1 is SGHAT and CDR2 is FQNNGV. The CDR3 totals 15 residues. This chain's CDR3 is CASSLRTGANTEAFF. CDR3 in DNA: TGTGCCAGCAGCTTAAGGACAGGGGCGAACACTGAAGCTTTCTTT. The variable domain in full, with the rest retrieved from reference TRBV11-2 and TRBJ1-1, is EAGVAQSPRYKIIEKRQSVAFWCNPISGHATLYWYQQILGQGPKLLIQFQNNGVVDDSQLPKDRFSAERLKGVDSTLKIQPAKLEDSAVYLCASSLRTGANTEAFFGQGTRLTVV.

This clonotype occurred many times. This chain links TRBV7-8 with TRBJ1-1; D is possibly TRBD1 (6 bases). Germline V gene sequence: CDR1 SGHVS, CDR2 FQNEAQ. This CDR3 contains 17 residues. Trimming took 5 bases from V and 0 from J, leaving 19 bases between them. This CDR3 reads CASSLRTVGAMNTEAFF. The CDR3 nucleotides read TGTGCCAGCAGCCTAAGGACAGTTGGGGCAATGAACACTGAAGCTTTCTTT.

This clonotype has more than one count but fewer than ten. V is TRBV3-1 and J is TRBJ2-5; the D is unclear. The CDR3 contains 16 residues. Per the germline V gene, CDR1 is LGHDT and CDR2 is YNNKEL (reference sequence). Trimming took off 2 bases at V and 4 bases at J, with 17 bases between the two ends. The CDR3 DNA reads TGTGCCAGCAGCCAATCTAGTTTTCTATCAGGAGAGACCCAGTACTTC. It encodes CASSQSSFLSGETQYF.

This clonotype occurred a few times. The chain employs TRBV25-1 and TRBJ1-2; unclear D gene. This CDR3 has 14 amino acids. CDR1 is MGHDK, CDR2 SYGVNS, per germline. V dropped 2 bases and J dropped 8 bases, with 15 bases sitting between them. The CDR3 region is CASSEQYGSSGYTF. For the CDR3, the DNA is TGTGCCAGCAGTGAACAATACGGGTCGTCGGGCTACACCTTC.

The CDR3 DNA reads TGCGCCAGCAGCCGACAGGGGTACACTGAAGCTTTCTTT. Translated, it gives CASSRQGYTEAFF. J is TRBJ1-1 and V is TRBV4-3; TRBD1 matches at 8 bases. The CDR3 length is 13 residues. Trimming at V came to 4 bases and at J to 3 bases, leaving 1 base not matched to a gene. Germline assignment: CDR1 LGHNA and CDR2 YSLEER.

This clonotype appeared many times. The chain carries TRBV3-1 and TRBJ1-5, with D unclear. The CDR3 runs 13 residues. From germline, CDR1 is LGHDT and CDR2 YNNKEL (reference sequence). V lost 0 bases and J lost 12, with 12 bases in between. The CDR3 protein is CASSQDPNQSQHF. CDR3 bases: TGTGCCAGCAGCCAAGATCCTAATCAGAGCCAGCATTTT.

In its sample, this clonotype was seen a few times. In DNA form, the CDR3 reads TGCAGTGCTAGAGGCCCCTCCAGTGGCTACACCTTC. It is translated as CSARGPSSGYTF. The chain recombines TRBV20-1 with TRBJ1-2; D uncertain. The germline CDR1 and CDR2 sequences are DFQATT and SNEGSKA (reference sequence). Trimming removed 1 base at V and 7 bases at J, with 10 bases between. The CDR3 totals 12 residues.

This clonotype has a handful of counts. A much bigger clone sits one base away, suggesting this may be a read error. The missing conserved phenylalanine or tryptophan at the end of this CDR3 makes a read error likely. The chain is built from TRBV12-3 or TRBV12-4 and TRBJ2-7; the match to TRBD2 covers 11 bases. CDR3 length: 16 amino acids. J lost 2 bases, V lost 3 bases, and 6 bases had no gene match. The CDR3: CASSLVLAGAPYEQYL. The CDR3 nucleotides read TGTGCCAGCAGTTTGGTACTAGCGGGAGCTCCCTACGAGCAGTACTTA.

Many counts were recorded for this clonotype. The chain links TRBV6-5 to TRBJ1-2; TRBD1 matches at 9 bases. This CDR3 has 16 amino acids. The germline gives CDR1 MNHEY, CDR2 SVGAGI. Unmatched junction bases numbered 5, after V lost 2 bases and J lost 1 base. CDR3 amino acids: CASSYVGTGLNYGYTF. CDR3 in DNA: TGTGCCAGCAGTTACGTGGGGACAGGGCTTAACTATGGCTACACCTTC.

The chain carries TRBV12-3 or TRBV12-4 and TRBJ1-5; a weak D match, TRBD1 (6 bases). The CDR3 is made up of 15 amino acids. Trimming removed 6 bases from V and 4 bases from J, with 16 bases in between. CDR3 DNA sequence: TGTGCCAGCAGCTCCCTCGGGACAACGAATCAGCCCCAGCATTTT. Amino acid sequence: CASSSLGTTNQPQHF.

The chain carries TRBV6-1 and TRBJ2-7; the D is unclear. Germline CDR1 reads MNHNS; CDR2 reads SASEGT. This CDR3 is 13 amino acids long. V was shortened by 2 bases and J by 2 bases, with 7 bases between the two germline ends. CDR3 in amino acids: CASSEIPTYEQYF. The DNA for the CDR3 is TGTGCCAGCAGTGAAATACCCACCTACGAGCAGTACTTC.

This clonotype was seen many times. This chain connects TRBV5-4 to TRBJ2-3, with D possibly matching TRBD2 (5 bases). CDR3 length: 16 amino acids. The ends were cut back, 4 bases at V and 0 bases at J, with 15 bases in the middle. CDR1 and CDR2 (germline): SGHNT, YYREEE (reference sequence). The CDR3 sequence is CASSVTRSASTDTQYF. CDR3 coding DNA: TGTGCCAGCAGCGTTACTAGATCCGCCAGCACAGATACGCAGTATTTT.

This clonotype has at least ten counts. This chain links TRBV5-1 with TRBJ2-3; 7 bases are shared with TRBD2. The CDR3 is 15 amino acids. Germline V lookup: CDR1 SGHRS, CDR2 YFSETQ. J was trimmed by 2 bases and V by 5 bases; bases with no gene match: 8. CDR3 amino acids: CASRRAGVNTDTQYF. In nucleotides, the CDR3 is TGCGCCAGCAGACGGGCGGGAGTTAACACAGATACGCAGTATTTT.

This clonotype has ten or more counts. The CDR3 spells CASSTGTAGYNEQFF. CDR3 sequence (DNA): TGCGCCAGCAGTACCGGGACAGCTGGATACAATGAGCAGTTCTTC. The V and J genes are TRBV10-2 and TRBJ2-1; 7 bases line up with TRBD1. V shed 5 bases and J 4 bases; nucleotides not matched to a gene: 8. Germline V CDR1 and CDR2: WSHSY, SAAADI. The CDR3 is 15 residues long.

V usage is TRBV7-3 and J usage is TRBJ2-2; D gene uncertain. Trimming pared 5 bases from V and 6 bases from J, leaving 16 bases between. Germline CDR1 and CDR2: SGHTA and FQGTGA. The CDR3 has 15 residues. CDR3 residues: CASSPPAQQPGELFF. The CDR3 DNA reads as TGTGCCAGCAGCCCCCCAGCCCAGCAGCCCGGGGAGCTGTTTTTT.

This clonotype was counted a few times. The rearrangement uses TRBV20-1 and TRBJ1-1, with D maybe TRBD1 (5 bases). Between the trimmed V and J ends, which lost 2 bases and 7 bases, there was a span of 20 bases. CDR1 and CDR2 from the germline V gene are DFQATT and SNEGSKA (reference sequence). The CDR3 is 15 amino acids. The CDR3 sequence: CSARPDREWGGEAFF. CDR3 coding DNA: TGCAGTGCTAGACCAGATCGGGAGTGGGGGGGTGAAGCTTTCTTT.

The chain is built from TRBV9 and TRBJ2-3, with 13 nucleotides matching TRBD2. Losses at the gene ends were 1 base for V and 4 bases for J; bases not matched to a gene: 6. Germline CDR1 is SGDLS and CDR2 is YYNGEE. The CDR3 has 17 residues. The CDR3 DNA reads as TGTGCCAGCAGCGTAAGAGGACTAGCGGGAGCATCAGATACGCAGTATTTT. It specifies CASSVRGLAGASDTQYF.

In this sample, this clonotype turned up many times. The V and J genes are TRBV12-3 or TRBV12-4 and TRBJ2-3; a possible D gene is TRBD1 (6 bases). Trimming took 5 bases from V and 3 from J, leaving 9 bases between them. CDR3 size: 13 residues. DNA for the CDR3: TGTGCCAGCAGTACGGACAGTACAGATACGCAGTATTTT. Translation gives CASSTDSTDTQYF.

This clonotype has a handful of counts. V usage is TRBV19 and J usage is TRBJ1-3, with D unclear. Germline values: CDR1 LNHDA, CDR2 SQIVND (reference sequence). Trimming left V 3 bases short and J 3 bases short, with 6 bases between. This CDR3 is built from 13 residues. DNA for the CDR3: TGTGCCAGTAGTATCGGAAATGGAAACACCATATATTTT. Translation: CASSIGNGNTIYF.